A selection of T cell receptor beta chains follows, all from one sample in a study of sequential checkpoint blockade in melanoma. TCRdb's table, derived via immunoSEQ multiplex PCR, lists solely in-frame clones and lacks some. The sample records about 18,000 clones, roughly 74% being singletons. The sequencing used CD8+ T cells sorted from blood (inferred from file names), collected from a patient given nivolumab and ipilimumab in sequence. These receptors all stem from a human donor with melanoma. The CDR3 runs from the conserved cysteine through the conserved F or W. A D gene is named only where the DNA matches it firmly. The size field is filled for only some rows; it gives once, few, many or a size class.

d_call: .
j_call: TRBJ2-3
v_call: TRBV28
clone_size: .
cdr3_aa: CASSLGRGIDTQYF
cdr3_nt: TGTGCCAGCAGTTTGGGTCGGGGTATAGATACGCAGTATTTT

d_call: TRBD1
j_call: TRBJ2-7
v_call: TRBV7-8
clone_size: once
cdr3_aa: CASSLEVPGQGKYEQYF
cdr3_nt: TGTGCCAGCAGCTTAGAGGTTCCGGGACAGGGGAAATACGAGCAGTACTTC

d_call: TRBD1
j_call: TRBJ2-2
v_call: TRBV30
clone_size: .
cdr3_aa: CASPGTGGSGELFF
cdr3_nt: TGTGCCTCCCCGGGGACAGGGGGATCCGGGGAGCTGTTTTTT

d_call: .
j_call: TRBJ2-7
v_call: TRBV10-3
clone_size: once
cdr3_aa: CAISEDSYEQYF
cdr3_nt: TGTGCCATCAGTGAGGACAGCTACGAGCAGTACTTC

d_call: TRBD2
j_call: TRBJ2-7
v_call: TRBV6-1
clone_size: .
cdr3_aa: CASSVGLAAYEQYF
cdr3_nt: TGTGCCAGCAGTGTGGGACTAGCGGCCTACGAGCAGTACTTC

d_call: TRBD1
j_call: TRBJ2-5
v_call: TRBV6-5
clone_size: .
cdr3_aa: CASTNTGAQETQYF
cdr3_nt: TGTGCCAGCACCAATACAGGGGCACAAGAGACCCAGTACTTC

d_call: TRBD2
j_call: TRBJ2-7
v_call: TRBV4-3
clone_size: .
cdr3_aa: CASSQVGTRAYEQYF
cdr3_nt: TGCGCCAGCAGCCAAGTAGGGACTAGGGCCTACGAGCAGTACTTC

d_call: TRBD1
j_call: TRBJ2-1
v_call: TRBV27
clone_size: .
cdr3_aa: CASSLSGTGHNEQFF
cdr3_nt: TGTGCCAGCAGTCTATCCGGGACAGGGCACAATGAGCAGTTCTTC

d_call: .
j_call: TRBJ2-1
v_call: TRBV5-8
clone_size: .
cdr3_aa: CASSLTMADKGIF
cdr3_nt: TGTGCCAGCAGCTTGACCATGGCGGACAAGGGTATCTTC

d_call: .
j_call: TRBJ2-3
v_call: TRBV6-1
clone_size: once
cdr3_aa: CASSEGPETTDTQYF
cdr3_nt: TGTGCCAGCAGTGAAGGCCCGGAGACCACAGATACGCAGTATTTT

d_call: .
j_call: TRBJ2-6
v_call: TRBV4-2
clone_size: few
cdr3_aa: CASSQEQSGANVLTF
cdr3_nt: TGTGCCAGCAGCCAAGAACAGTCTGGGGCCAACGTCCTGACTTTC

d_call: .
j_call: TRBJ1-2
v_call: TRBV15
clone_size: .
cdr3_aa: CATSGPYGHTF
cdr3_nt: TGTGCCACCAGCGGCCCGTATGGCCACACCTTC

d_call: .
j_call: TRBJ1-3
v_call: TRBV2
clone_size: .
cdr3_aa: CAILTGELSGNTIYF
cdr3_nt: TGTGCCATCTTGACAGGCGAACTCTCTGGAAACACCATATATTTT

d_call: .
j_call: TRBJ1-1
v_call: TRBV20-1
clone_size: once
cdr3_aa: CRGGSNTEAFF
cdr3_nt: TGCAGGGGAGGGAGCAACACTGAAGCTTTCTTT

d_call: TRBD1
j_call: TRBJ1-4
v_call: TRBV19
clone_size: hyperexpanded
cdr3_aa: CASSGRDRFNEKLFF
cdr3_nt: TGTGCCAGTTCGGGGCGGGACAGATTTAATGAAAAACTGTTTTTT

d_call: .
j_call: TRBJ1-5
v_call: TRBV19
clone_size: .
cdr3_aa: CASSTWTVSNQPQHF
cdr3_nt: TGTGCCAGTAGTACTTGGACAGTTAGCAATCAGCCCCAGCATTTT

d_call: .
j_call: TRBJ2-7
v_call: TRBV19
clone_size: .
cdr3_aa: CASSPDNRGYEQYF
cdr3_nt: TGTGCCAGTAGCCCCGACAACCGGGGCTACGAGCAGTACTTC

d_call: .
j_call: TRBJ1-1
v_call: TRBV28
clone_size: once
cdr3_aa: CASSLRTTGTEAFF
cdr3_nt: TGTGCCAGCAGTTTGAGAACCACTGGTACTGAAGCTTTCTTT

d_call: TRBD1
j_call: TRBJ2-1
v_call: TRBV4-1
clone_size: .
cdr3_aa: CASSHYRDRLNEQFF
cdr3_nt: TGCGCCAGCAGCCATTACCGGGACAGGCTCAATGAGCAGTTCTTC

d_call: .
j_call: TRBJ2-1
v_call: TRBV29-1
clone_size: .
cdr3_aa: CSRPSSGPQFDEQFF
cdr3_nt: TGCAGCCGTCCATCCTCAGGGCCCCAATTCGATGAGCAGTTCTTC

d_call: TRBD2
j_call: TRBJ2-7
v_call: TRBV5-1
clone_size: .
cdr3_aa: CASSLTSGNYEQYF
cdr3_nt: TGCGCCAGCAGCTTGACTAGCGGGAACTACGAGCAGTACTTC

d_call: .
j_call: TRBJ2-1
v_call: TRBV19
clone_size: .
cdr3_aa: CASSPSYNEQFF
cdr3_nt: TGTGCCAGTAGTCCATCCTACAATGAGCAGTTCTTC

d_call: TRBD2
j_call: TRBJ2-7
v_call: TRBV7-2
clone_size: few
cdr3_aa: CASSQIAGPSYEQYF
cdr3_nt: TGTGCCAGCAGCCAAATAGCGGGCCCCTCCTACGAGCAGTACTTC

d_call: .
j_call: TRBJ2-1
v_call: TRBV6-4
clone_size: few
cdr3_aa: CASSESYNEQFF
cdr3_nt: TGTGCCAGCAGTGAATCTTACAATGAGCAGTTCTTC

d_call: TRBD1
j_call: TRBJ1-5
v_call: TRBV15
clone_size: .
cdr3_aa: CATTKDRGYSNQPQHF
cdr3_nt: TGTGCCACCACCAAGGACAGGGGTTATAGCAATCAGCCCCAGCATTTT

d_call: TRBD2
j_call: TRBJ2-3
v_call: TRBV9
clone_size: few
cdr3_aa: CASSAPAGEGTDTQYF
cdr3_nt: TGTGCCAGCAGCGCCCCGGCGGGAGAAGGGACAGATACGCAGTATTTT

d_call: TRBD2
j_call: TRBJ2-7
v_call: TRBV27
clone_size: .
cdr3_aa: CASAELASRSHEQYF
cdr3_nt: TGTGCCAGCGCGGAACTAGCGAGTAGGAGCCACGAGCAGTACTTC

d_call: TRBD1
j_call: TRBJ2-7
v_call: TRBV28
clone_size: .
cdr3_aa: CASSYGTGSYEQYF
cdr3_nt: TGTGCCAGCAGTTACGGGACAGGGTCCTACGAGCAGTACTTC

d_call: TRBD1
j_call: TRBJ1-2
v_call: TRBV6-5
clone_size: .
cdr3_aa: CASSYSLTGGAGYTF
cdr3_nt: TGTGCCAGCAGTTACTCATTGACAGGGGGCGCGGGCTACACCTTC

d_call: .
j_call: TRBJ2-1
v_call: TRBV2
clone_size: once
cdr3_aa: CASSPENSGNYNEQFF
cdr3_nt: TGTGCCAGCAGTCCTGAAAATAGCGGAAACTACAATGAGCAGTTCTTC

d_call: TRBD2
j_call: TRBJ2-7
v_call: TRBV6-1
clone_size: few
cdr3_aa: CASSEKVGGSYEQYF
cdr3_nt: TGTGCCAGCAGTGAAAAGGTCGGGGGGTCCTACGAGCAGTACTTC

d_call: .
j_call: TRBJ1-3
v_call: TRBV5-5
clone_size: .
cdr3_aa: CASSQQGSGNTIYF
cdr3_nt: TGTGCCAGCAGCCAACAGGGCTCTGGAAACACCATATATTTT

d_call: .
j_call: TRBJ1-1
v_call: TRBV5-1
clone_size: .
cdr3_aa: CASSSRETVNTEAFF
cdr3_nt: TGCGCCAGCAGCTCGAGAGAGACAGTGAACACTGAAGCTTTCTTT

d_call: .
j_call: TRBJ2-5
v_call: TRBV2
clone_size: once
cdr3_aa: CASRGSWETQYF
cdr3_nt: TGTGCCAGCAGGGGGAGCTGGGAGACCCAGTACTTC

d_call: .
j_call: TRBJ1-2
v_call: TRBV19
clone_size: once
cdr3_aa: CASNGDDYGYTF
cdr3_nt: TGTGCCAGTAACGGGGATGACTATGGCTACACCTTC